The present TCR beta chain was sequenced within a study of technical replicates of blood from a few donors. Per germline, CDR1 SGDLS and CDR2 YYNGEE. V shed 6 bases and J shed 7 bases, with 20 bases lying between them. The CDR3 loop spans 14 amino acids. This table comes from immunoSEQ multiplex PCR, and its TCRdb copy is limited to in-frame clones, with some not included. The sample has more than 75,000 clones; over 85% are singletons. V gene TRBV9 combines with J gene TRBJ2-7, with a tentative D call TRBD2 (6 bases). Material: T cells isolated from PBMCs. The receptor comes from a human donor in good health. As DNA, the CDR3 is TGTGCCAGCAATAACGGGAGTCCGCTAGGGGAGCAGTACTTC. Amino acids: CASNNGSPLGEQYF.